This T cell receptor beta chain was profiled in a study of regulatory T cells in long-lasting Graves disease. Many counts were recorded for this clonotype. What it binds is not known. Overall study findings and caveats: Favored gene segments in persistent disease were TRBV28, TRBJ1-2 and TRBJ2-5. The study found persistent patients shared more public clonotypes (approximately 2,700) than new patients (about 880).

Arm-PCR with iRepertoire HTBI primers amplified the CDR3 regions for these TCR beta libraries. Original methodology: Analysis of the samples identified roughly 62 TRBV and 13 to 15 TRBJ segments. Using its own MiXCR run on the multiplex PCR reads, TCRdb lists one record per CDR3 protein. TCRdb, not the original authors, processed these V and J calls. Of 600,000 to 850,000 distinct CDR3 sequences in the sample, 25% to 35% were seen once. The germline V gene encodes CDR1 MNHNS and CDR2 SASEGT. The CDR3 has 14 amino acids. Trimming pared 5 bases from V and 2 bases from J, leaving 12 bases between. Time point given: persistent/refractory GD, antithyroid drugs over 5 years with positive TRAb. Scientists built the TCR library using RNA that was extracted from PBMCs.

Sequenced here: peripheral blood mononuclear cells (PBMCs), sampled when the disease was refractory, from a patient treated with antithyroid drugs. This receptor was obtained from a female donor with Graves disease. The chain employs TRBV6-1 and TRBJ1-2; possible D gene TRBD1, 6 bases. The DNA of the CDR3 is TGTGCCAGCAGTCAAGACAGGCCGAACTATGGCTACACCTTC. Amino acids: CASSQDRPNYGYTF.